This entry lists 12 T cell receptor beta chains sequenced from one sample in a study of early stage breast cancer tumors. The assay was immunoSEQ multiplex PCR, and TCRdb's table has in-frame clones only and misses some. The table lists tens of thousands of clones, about four fifths of them singletons. Sequencing used blood. The receptor source for this set is a person aged 45 to 60 with breast cancer.

The chain has TRBV6-5 and TRBJ1-1; a weak D match, TRBD1 (5 bases). CDR1 MNHEY and CDR2 SVGAGI come from the germline V gene. Trimming removed 2 bases at V and 10 bases at J, with 14 bases between. The CDR3 loop spans 13 amino acids. The CDR3 here is CASSYAGGWGAFF. Here the CDR3 DNA reads TGTGCCAGCAGTTACGCGGGGGGATGGGGAGCTTTCTTT.

The genes are TRBV7-3 and TRBJ1-6; D gene unclear. The germline V gene encodes CDR1 SGHTA and CDR2 FQGTGA. Trimming stripped 2 bases from V and 5 bases from J, with 4 bases between. This CDR3 comprises 13 residues. The CDR3 is CASSLGNNSPLHF. The DNA for the CDR3 is TGTGCCAGCAGCTTAGGGAATAATTCACCCCTCCACTTT.

V and J are TRBV6-5 and TRBJ1-2; a possible D gene is TRBD1 (6 bases). CDR3 size: 14 residues. V gave up 5 bases and J gave up 4 bases, with 14 bases separating them. Germline CDR1 and CDR2: MNHEY and SVGAGI. The CDR3 coding sequence is TGTGCCAGCAGTAGCCCGGGACAAGTCTATGGCTACACCTTC. Amino acids: CASSSPGQVYGYTF.

The chain uses TRBV7-3 and TRBJ2-7, with 8 nucleotides matching TRBD2. This CDR3 is built from 14 residues. The V gene's germline CDR1 is SGHTA and CDR2 FQGTGA. The junction had 4 bases not matched to a gene; V was cut back by 1 base and J by 5 bases. CDR3 loop: CASSLIAGIDEQYF. CDR3 in DNA: TGTGCCAGCAGCTTAATAGCGGGGATCGACGAGCAGTACTTC.

The chain uses TRBV2 and TRBJ1-1, with D perhaps matching TRBD1 (5 bases). The ends were cut back, 5 bases at V and 10 bases at J, with 23 bases in the middle. This CDR3 has 15 amino acids. Germline CDR1 and CDR2: SNHLY and FYNNEI. This CDR3 reads CASSPRVGQGGRAFF. In DNA form, the CDR3 reads TGTGCCAGCAGTCCCCGGGTCGGGCAGGGCGGTCGAGCTTTCTTT. The full variable domain, rest sourced from reference TRBV2 and TRBJ1-1, is EPEVTQTPSHQVTQMGQEVILRCVPISNHLYFYWYRQILGQKVEFLVSFYNNEISEKSEIFDDQFSVERPDGSNFTLKIRSTKLEDSAMYFCASSPRVGQGGRAFFGQGTRLTVV.

The rearrangement links TRBV14 to TRBJ1-1, with D hard to call. V lost 1 base and J 4 bases, leaving 7 bases between the germline ends. Germline V CDR1 and CDR2: SGHDN, FVKESK. This CDR3 comprises 13 residues. The CDR3 nucleotides are TGTGCCAGCAGCCAAGGAGTTAGCACTGAAGCTTTCTTT. Translated, it gives CASSQGVSTEAFF.

In its sample, this clone was seen a few times. The V call is TRBV18, the J call TRBJ1-4, with TRBD1 matching over 9 bases. The CDR3 spans 15 residues. Germline lookup yields CDR1 KGHSH and CDR2 LQKENI. Losses at the gene ends were 3 bases for V and 5 bases for J; bases not matched to a gene: 4. The CDR3 loop is CASSPPGQGNEKLFF. Here the CDR3 DNA reads TGTGCCAGCTCACCTCCGGGACAGGGAAATGAAAAACTGTTTTTT.

This chain links TRBV5-6 with TRBJ2-3, with D perhaps TRBD1 (6 bases). V dropped 1 base and J dropped 5 bases, with 17 bases sitting between them. The CDR3 loop spans 16 amino acids. CDR1 SGHDT and CDR2 YYEEEE come from the germline V gene. The CDR3 sequence is CASSLLTAGEQDTQYF. Here the CDR3 DNA reads TGTGCCAGCAGCTTGCTCACCGCAGGGGAACAAGATACGCAGTATTTT.

The chain couples TRBV7-7 to TRBJ1-2; 8 bases are shared with TRBD1. CDR3 length: 14 amino acids. The V segment lost 1 base and the J segment 7 bases; nucleotides outside the gene matches: 5. Germline V gene data show CDR1 as SSHAT and CDR2 as FNYEAQ (reference sequence). CDR3 nucleotide sequence: TGTGCCAGCAGCTTAGGACAGGGGCGGTGTGGCTACACCTTC. Amino acids: CASSLGQGRCGYTF. The variable domain in full, with the rest retrieved from reference TRBV7-7 and TRBJ1-2, is GAGVSQSPRYKVTKRGQDVTLRCDPISSHATLYWYQQALGQGPEFLTYFNYEAQPDKSGLPSDRFSAERPEGSISTLTIQRTEQRDSAMYRCASSLGQGRCGYTFGSGTRLTVV.

The chain combines TRBV19 with TRBJ2-5; D call uncertain. V lost 0 bases, J lost 2 bases, and 10 bases lay in between. Germline values: CDR1 LNHDA, CDR2 SQIVND (reference sequence). CDR3 length: 15 amino acids. CDR3 in amino acids: CASSIDRARQETQYF. The CDR3 nucleotides are TGTGCCAGTAGTATAGATCGGGCTAGGCAAGAGACCCAGTACTTC.

The V and J genes are TRBV7-3 and TRBJ1-5; D is ambiguous. CDR1 is SGHTA and CDR2 is FQGTGA in the germline V gene. The CDR3 length is 13 residues. V was pared by 1 base and J by 1 base, with 2 bases between. CDR3: CASSLNSNQPQHF. CDR3 in DNA: TGTGCCAGCAGCTTAAACAGCAATCAGCCCCAGCATTTT.

The chain joins TRBV4-1 to TRBJ1-4; the D is unclear. The V end lost 4 bases, the J end lost 8 bases, and 8 bases lay between the germline ends. Germline CDR1 is MGHRA and CDR2 is YSYEKL. CDR3 length: 12 residues. As DNA, the CDR3 is TGCGCCAGCAGCCCTCCGGGGGAAAAACTGTTTTTT. Amino acids: CASSPPGEKLFF.